Following are 12 T cell receptor beta chains from one sample sequenced in a study of read filtering for tumor transcriptome and immune sequencing. The library was built from roughly 400 ng RNA with molecular barcoded adaptors for alpha/delta and beta/gamma chains. One entry per CDR3 protein results from TCRdb running MiXCR on the reads. The repertoire holds around 60,000 distinct CDR3 sequences, with roughly a fifth as singletons. Sequencing was done on a sample of a population of CD138-negative cells sorted from bone marrow. These TCRs come from a donor aged 40 or older with multiple myeloma.

This clonotype was recorded many times. An end of the junction does not agree with germline; a read error may underlie this. This rearrangement joins TRBV5-4 to TRBJ2-7; D unresolved. The CDR3 has 13 amino acids. Germline CDR1 is SGHNT and CDR2 is YYREEE (reference sequence). CDR3 loop: CASSLGPTNEQYF. The CDR3 DNA sequence: TGTGCCAGCAGTTTGGGTCCCACCAACGAGCAGTACTTC.

This clonotype was seen ten or more times. The V gene is TRBV20-1, the J gene TRBJ1-6, with TRBD1 matching over 7 bases. CDR3 length equals 15 residues. Germline assignment: CDR1 DFQATT and CDR2 SNEGSKA (reference sequence). With V trimmed by 7 bases and J by 7 bases, 13 bases remained unmatched. The CDR3 region is CSGQPGTAGNSPLHF. CDR3 DNA sequence: TGCAGTGGACAACCCGGGACAGCCGGGAATTCACCCCTCCACTTT.

There are many counts of this clonotype. The CDR3 spells CASSSTGQGASDTQYF. The CDR3 DNA is TGTGCCAGCAGTTCAACCGGACAGGGGGCATCGGATACGCAGTATTTT. The chain couples TRBV28 to TRBJ2-3, with 11 nucleotides matching TRBD1. The ends lost 4 bases at V and 6 bases at J; junction bases unmatched: 9. Germline lookup yields CDR1 MDHEN and CDR2 SYDVKM. The CDR3 has 16 residues.

This clonotype was seen many times. The rearrangement links TRBV20-1 to TRBJ1-1; D call uncertain. Between the trimmed V and J ends, which lost 7 bases and 0 bases, there was a span of 9 bases. CDR1 is DFQATT, CDR2 SNEGSKA, per germline (reference sequence). The CDR3 is 12 amino acids. Here the CDR3 DNA reads TGCAGTGAACGACGGGTGAACACTGAAGCTTTCTTT. It specifies CSERRVNTEAFF.

This clonotype was observed a few times. The chain recombines TRBV23-1 with TRBJ2-7; D is perhaps TRBD1 (6 bases). TRBV23-1 is marked as an open reading frame, function uncertain. The V and J ends lost 7 bases and 2 bases respectively, with 12 bases between them. CDR3 length: 13 amino acids. CDR3 sequence (DNA): TGCGCCAGCACCGGAGAGGGGGCCTACGAGCAGTACTTC. Its translation: CASTGEGAYEQYF.

With regard to this clonotype: One end of the junction fails to match germline, which may point to a read error. This chain uses TRBV29-1 with TRBJ1-1, with 7 nucleotides matching TRBD1. The CDR3 consists of 14 residues. From germline, CDR1 is SQVTM and CDR2 ANQGSEA. The CDR3 loop reads CSASGQLMNTAAFF. CDR3 DNA sequence: TGCAGCGCGTCGGGACAGCTTATGAACACTGCAGCTTTCTTT.

As for this clonotype: At one end, the junction sequence differs from germline, possibly due to a read error. This chain links TRBV9 with TRBJ1-1; 8 bases line up with TRBD1. Germline V gives CDR1 SGDLS, CDR2 YYNGEE. This CDR3 has 13 amino acids. The DNA for the CDR3 is TGTGCCAGCAGCGTAAGAACAGGGGGAGAAGCCTTCTTT. Translated, it gives CASSVRTGGEAFF.

The J gene is TRBJ2-7, the V gene TRBV20-1; 11 bases map to TRBD2. From germline, CDR1 is DFQATT and CDR2 SNEGSKA (reference sequence). The CDR3 is 14 amino acids. The CDR3 DNA reads as TGCAGCGCTTCCGGGACTAGCGGTAACAATGAGCAGTACTTC. It translates to CSASGTSGNNEQYF.

A word on this clonotype: A far larger clone is just one base off, so this is likely a read error. The chain links TRBV7-8 to TRBJ2-1; 9 positions agree with TRBD2. The J segment lost 5 bases and the V segment lost 7 bases, leaving 9 bases of the junction unmatched. In germline, CDR1 is SGHVS, CDR2 FQNEAQ. This CDR3 has 15 amino acids. Here the CDR3 reads CASNTASGMDNEQFF. In DNA, the CDR3 is TGTGCCAGCAACACCGCTAGCGGGATGGACAATGAGCAGTTCTTC.

This clonotype was seen repeatedly, ten times or more. V gene TRBV28 combines with J gene TRBJ1-1; D gene ambiguous. Trimming cost V 5 bases and J 6 bases, with 16 bases left between them. CDR3 length: 14 amino acids. The germline V gene encodes CDR1 MDHEN and CDR2 SYDVKM. The CDR3, as DNA: TGTGCCAGCAGTCCTCGTCGAGACGTCGCTGAAGCTTTCTTT. Residues: CASSPRRDVAEAFF.

The rearrangement uses TRBV20-1 and TRBJ2-3; 10 bases match TRBD2. Trimming removed 5 bases from V and 2 bases from J; junction bases left unmatched: 4. The CDR3 totals 14 residues. Germline lookup yields CDR1 DFQATT and CDR2 SNEGSKA (reference sequence). The CDR3 coding sequence is TGCAGTGCTTTACTAGCGGGGAACACAGATACGCAGTATTTT. This codes for CSALLAGNTDTQYF.

This clonotype has only a few counts. V and J are TRBV28 and TRBJ2-1; 7 bases line up with TRBD1. The CDR3 spans 16 residues. The V and J ends lost 4 bases and 0 bases, in that order; junction bases with no gene match: 6. Germline loops: CDR1 MDHEN, CDR2 SYDVKM. The CDR3: CASSSPGQSSYNEQFF. CDR3 coding DNA: TGTGCCAGCAGTTCACCGGGACAGTCCTCCTACAATGAGCAGTTCTTC. Looking up the rest from reference TRBV28 and TRBJ2-1 gives the full variable domain: DVKVTQSSRYLVKRTGEKVFLECVQDMDHENMFWYRQDPGLGLRLIYFSYDVKMKEKGDIPEGYSVSREKKERFSLILESASTNQTSMYLCASSSPGQSSYNEQFFGPGTRLTVL.